Shown below are 21 T cell receptor beta chains from a single sample sequenced in a study of T cells expressing NK-cell markers. TCRdb reworked the 5' RACE reads into one entry per CDR3 protein, no DNA. The sample includes 150,000 or so distinct CDR3 sequences. Sequencing input: blood T cells: a sorted CD56 or NKG2C T cell subset, CD4+ or CD8+ T cells, or bulk PBMC T cells (not recorded which). These receptors came from a woman between 18 and 70 years old in good health.

The chain carries TRBV9 and TRBJ2-1. Per the germline V gene, CDR1 is SGDLS and CDR2 is YYNGEE. The CDR3 consists of 11 residues. This chain's CDR3 is CASSTIGEQFF.

The V call is TRBV20-1, the J call TRBJ2-1. The CDR3 runs to 15 residues. Germline CDR1 is DFQATT and CDR2 is SNEGSKA (reference sequence). The CDR3: CSARDLGGSMNEQFF.

V gene TRBV6-2 or TRBV6-3 combines with J gene TRBJ1-6; TCRdb returns TRBD1, unconfirmable since there is no DNA. This CDR3 spans 15 amino acids. Germline V gene lookup returns CDR1 MNHEY and CDR2 SVGEGT. CDR3 amino acids: CASSYGTVFNSPLHF.

The chain is built from TRBV2 and TRBJ1-3; the D call from TCRdb, TRBD1, cannot be confirmed without DNA. Looked up from germline, CDR1 is SNHLY and CDR2 is FYNNEI. CDR3 length: 15 amino acids. CDR3 residues: CASSRQGDNGNTIYF.

The chain uses TRBV3-1 and TRBJ1-2. The CDR3 is 12 residues long. CDR1 LGHDT and CDR2 YNNKEL come from the germline V gene (reference sequence). This CDR3 reads CASSQGGLGYTF.

This clonotype registers medium-sized by frequency. The chain has TRBV5-1 and TRBJ1-6; TCRdb designates TRBD1, a call that cannot be tested without DNA. In germline, CDR1 is SGHRS, CDR2 YFSETQ. The CDR3 sequence is 17 residues long. The CDR3 sequence: CASSLDLPGQPNSPLHF.

The chain links TRBV9 to TRBJ2-3; no DNA is available, so the TRBD2 call from TCRdb remains unchecked. The CDR3 extends over 19 amino acids. Germline V gene lookup returns CDR1 SGDLS and CDR2 YYNGEE. The CDR3 spells CASSVGTPAGGPSGDTQYF.

The chain uses TRBV20-1 and TRBJ2-3; with no DNA, the TCRdb D assignment of TRBD2 cannot be verified. The CDR3 length is 16 residues. Germline CDR1 DFQATT, CDR2 SNEGSKA (reference sequence). Here the CDR3 reads CSACPPRRGGLSTQYF.

The V and J genes are TRBV30 and TRBJ1-4. CDR1 and CDR2 from the germline V gene are GTSNPN and SVGIG (reference sequence). This CDR3 is 11 amino acids long. The CDR3 sequence: CAWSNIEKLFF.

This CDR3 reads CAWSRGQGGYTF. The V call is TRBV30, the J call TRBJ1-2; the TCRdb call, TRBD1, lacks DNA for checking. CDR1 is GTSNPN, CDR2 SVGIG, per germline (reference sequence). The CDR3 has 12 amino acids.

The chain links TRBV20-1 to TRBJ2-1; as DNA is missing, the TRBD2 call by TCRdb cannot be tested. This CDR3 comprises 15 residues. Germline CDR1 is DFQATT and CDR2 is SNEGSKA (reference sequence). The CDR3 reads CSARPQRGAYNEQFF.

The V and J genes are TRBV11-2 and TRBJ2-3. This CDR3 comprises 15 residues. CDR1 and CDR2 from the germline V gene are SGHAT and FQNNGV. CDR3 region: CASSPSTNLVDTQYF.

The chain combines TRBV4-2 with TRBJ2-1; there is no DNA to check the TCRdb D call of TRBD1. The CDR3 is 17 amino acids. Germline-derived CDR1 and CDR2 are LGHNA and YNFKEQ. The CDR3 here is CASSQTLGTGKYNEQFF.

V and J are TRBV10-3 and TRBJ2-1; absent DNA, TCRdb's TRBD2 call cannot be checked. The CDR3 spans 17 residues. Per the germline V gene, CDR1 is ENHRY and CDR2 is SYGVKD. The CDR3 is CAISAPPGTSGRNEQFF.

The chain combines TRBV13 with TRBJ2-1; checking the TCRdb D call of TRBD1 is not possible without DNA. The CDR3 has 14 amino acids. From germline, CDR1 is PRHDT and CDR2 FYEKMQ (reference sequence). CDR3 amino acids: CASVVQGNLNEQFF.

The V call is TRBV12-3 or TRBV12-4, the J call TRBJ1-2; TCRdb gives TRBD1 as the D gene, but with no DNA this cannot be confirmed. The CDR3 is 13 residues long. This CDR3 is CASSYGDSYGYTF.

This chain links TRBV6-5 with TRBJ2-5; TCRdb's assignment of TRBD1 cannot be checked, as there is no DNA. CDR1 is MNHEY and CDR2 is SVGAGI in the germline V gene. CDR3 length: 18 amino acids. This CDR3 is CASSYPQGRGVQLETQYF.

The chain couples TRBV24-1 to TRBJ2-2; the D call from TCRdb, TRBD1, cannot be confirmed without DNA. Germline V gene sequence: CDR1 KGHDR, CDR2 SFDVKD. The CDR3 has 19 amino acids. CDR3 sequence reads: CATSDLPTGAGGNTGELFF.

This chain links TRBV21-1 with TRBJ1-1; lacking DNA, the TRBD1 call made by TCRdb goes unchecked. TRBV21-1 is labeled a pseudogene. There are 17 residues in the CDR3. CDR3 residues: CASSKEGARVGHTEAFF.

This chain connects TRBV5-1 to TRBJ1-3; TCRdb calls TRBD1, which cannot be checked without DNA. This CDR3 contains 17 residues. In germline, CDR1 is SGHRS, CDR2 YFSETQ. The CDR3 is CASSQRQGIISGNTIYF. The full variable domain, completed using reference TRBV5-1 and TRBJ1-3, is KAGVTQTPRYLIKTRGQQVTLSCSPISGHRSVSWYQQTPGQGLQFLFEYFSETQRNKGNFPGRFSGRQFSNSRSEMNVSTLELGDSALYLCASSQRQGIISGNTIYFGEGSWLTVV.

V gene TRBV5-1 combines with J gene TRBJ1-2. This CDR3 region has 15 residues. The germline gives CDR1 SGHRS, CDR2 YFSETQ. This CDR3 is CASSSSPSLAYGYTF. Together with reference TRBV5-1 and TRBJ1-2, the CDR3 gives the full variable domain: KAGVTQTPRYLIKTRGQQVTLSCSPISGHRSVSWYQQTPGQGLQFLFEYFSETQRNKGNFPGRFSGRQFSNSRSEMNVSTLELGDSALYLCASSSSPSLAYGYTFGSGTRLTVV.